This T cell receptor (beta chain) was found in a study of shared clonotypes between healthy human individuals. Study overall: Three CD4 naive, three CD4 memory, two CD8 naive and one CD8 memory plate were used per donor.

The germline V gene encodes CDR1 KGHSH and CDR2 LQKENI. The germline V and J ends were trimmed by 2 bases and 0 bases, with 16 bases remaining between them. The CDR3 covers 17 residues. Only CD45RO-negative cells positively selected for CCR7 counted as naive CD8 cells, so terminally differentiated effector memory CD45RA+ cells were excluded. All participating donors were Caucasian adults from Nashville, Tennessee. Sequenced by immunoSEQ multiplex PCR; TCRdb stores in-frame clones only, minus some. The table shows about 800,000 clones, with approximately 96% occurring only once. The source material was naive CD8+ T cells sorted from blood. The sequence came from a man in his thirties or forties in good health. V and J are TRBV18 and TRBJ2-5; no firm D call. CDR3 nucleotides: TGTGCCAGCTCACCAACGGGCATTGGGTCGTACCAAGAGACCCAGTACTTC. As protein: CASSPTGIGSYQETQYF.